This T cell receptor beta chain was obtained from a study of blood T cell repertoires in COVID-19 (dated by TCRdb to the early 2020s). Concerning the study at large: Collaborator samples came from the United States, Italy and Spain and covered acute and convalescent phases of COVID-19. The prospective study material was composed of cDNA or gDNA derived from T cells, B-cell-depleted T cells, or PBMCs. Deeply sampled blood TCRbeta repertoires from subjects exposed to, actively infected with, or recovered from COVID-19 were included in the dataset. The repertoires were released in a freely available public database meant as a resource for research on the immune response to SARS-CoV-2. Samples came from the ongoing ImmuneRACE study (first 160 participants) plus 1,254 subjects from 6 global collaborators. Sample metadata almost always included a de-identified subject ID, COVID-19 status, age in years and sex. Where HLA class I and class II types were available, the types were taken from metadata supplied by the sample provider, not from assay-based typing.

Samples from volunteer blood donors who had recovered from COVID-19 were contributed by a second Seattle source. The collaborating institutions used their own protocols to collect whole blood in K2EDTA tubes. Collaborator samples were shipped for TCRbeta analysis as frozen whole blood, isolated PBMCs, or DNA extracted from either sample type. The CDR3 holds 12 amino acids from the cysteine to the phenylalanine. Here the CDR3 DNA is all that survives: 36 bases in frame from base 1. Overall study results and their limits: How much clinical and demographic metadata was included differed by source and by participant, and the metadata was provided uncurated.

Remarks on this clone: Its antigen is not yet known. At one of its ends the junction is not consistent with the germline gene, which may arise from a read error.

TCRbeta CDR3 regions were amplified from genomic DNA using the immunoSEQ Assay, a bias-controlled multiplex PCR. The authors processed their data as follows. The number of nucleated cells in each sample was estimated by amplification of reference gene primers within the assay. Sequence reads were collapsed and filtered to measure the absolute abundance of every unique TCRbeta CDR3 rearrangement. Productive Simpson clonality was computed per sample as the square root of Simpson's diversity index over productive rearrangements. Drawn from immuneACCESS, this table holds only the in-frame rearrangements with V and J called that TCRdb kept. Clones are partly lost; checked studies trace under half to an unresolved V gene and leave the rest unexplained. The V and J calls and clone size were taken over from that table, and D and trimming were inferred from the DNA. Across this sample there are 200,000 to 300,000 clones, with around 90% seen only once. The ten largest clones add up to just over 7% of the sample.

The sequence links TRBV12-3 or TRBV12-4 to TRBJ2-1; the best D guess is TRBD2, with 5 bases matching. Sequencing was done on a sample of peripheral blood. The receptor was isolated from a man aged 60 to 69 who had recovered from COVID-19. The DNA sequence follows: TGTGCCAGCAGCTTAGCTAGCTATGAGCAGTTCTTC. This yields the protein CASSLASYEQFF.